This TCR beta chain was recorded in a study of neurological immune-mediated disorders. A 10-nucleotide random UMI tagged transcripts in template-switch 5'RACE cDNA synthesis. TCRdb reprocessed the 5' RACE reads via MiXCR and lists one record per CDR3 protein. The table shows tens of thousands of distinct CDR3 sequences, with about 12% occurring only once. This clonotype came up many times. The TCR sequence derives from a woman aged 55-69 years with HTLV-1-associated myelopathy (HAM/TSP). Sequenced input: PBMCs.

The CDR3 bases are TGTGCCAGCAGTAAAGCAGGGGCCCTCTATGGCTACACCTTC. Amino acid sequence: CASSKAGALYGYTF. The chain joins TRBV25-1 to TRBJ1-2; maybe TRBD1 (6 bases). The V end was cut by 5 bases, the J end by 4 bases, with 14 bases between. The germline CDR1 and CDR2 sequences are MGHDK and SYGVNS. CDR3 length: 14 residues.